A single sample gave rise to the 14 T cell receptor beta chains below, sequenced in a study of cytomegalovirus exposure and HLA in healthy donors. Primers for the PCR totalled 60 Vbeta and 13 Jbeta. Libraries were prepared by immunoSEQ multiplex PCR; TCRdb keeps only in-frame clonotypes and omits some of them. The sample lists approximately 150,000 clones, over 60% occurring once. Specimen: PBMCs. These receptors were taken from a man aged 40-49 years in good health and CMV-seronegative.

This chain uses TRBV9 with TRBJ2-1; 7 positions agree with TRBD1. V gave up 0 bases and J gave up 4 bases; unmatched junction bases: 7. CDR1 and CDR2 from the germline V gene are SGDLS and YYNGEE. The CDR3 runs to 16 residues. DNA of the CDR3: TGTGCCAGCAGCGTAGACGGAAGGGGGCCTTACAATGAGCAGTTCTTC. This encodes CASSVDGRGPYNEQFF.

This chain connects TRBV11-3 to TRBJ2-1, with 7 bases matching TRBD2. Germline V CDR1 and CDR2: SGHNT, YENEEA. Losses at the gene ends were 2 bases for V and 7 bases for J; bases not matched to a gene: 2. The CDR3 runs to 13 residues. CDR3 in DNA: TGTGCCAGCAGCTTAACCGGGAGGAATGAGCAGTTCTTC. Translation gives CASSLTGRNEQFF.

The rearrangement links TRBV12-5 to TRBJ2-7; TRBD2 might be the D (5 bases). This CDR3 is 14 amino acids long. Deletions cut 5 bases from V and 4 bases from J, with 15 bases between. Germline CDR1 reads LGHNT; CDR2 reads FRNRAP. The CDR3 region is CASGPEVWPYEQYF. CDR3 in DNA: TGTGCTAGTGGTCCGGAGGTCTGGCCTTACGAGCAGTACTTC.

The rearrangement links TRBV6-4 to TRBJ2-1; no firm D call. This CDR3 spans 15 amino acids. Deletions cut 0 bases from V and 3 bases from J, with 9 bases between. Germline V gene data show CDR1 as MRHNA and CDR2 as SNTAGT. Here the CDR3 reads CASSDSPADYNEQFF. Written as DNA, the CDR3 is TGTGCCAGCAGTGACTCCCCCGCAGACTACAATGAGCAGTTCTTC.

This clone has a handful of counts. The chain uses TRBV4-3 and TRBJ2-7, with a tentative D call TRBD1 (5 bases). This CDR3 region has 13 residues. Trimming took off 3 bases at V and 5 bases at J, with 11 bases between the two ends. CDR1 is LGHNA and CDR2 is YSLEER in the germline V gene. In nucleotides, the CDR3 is TGCGCCAGCAGCCAGGCTAAGGGGAACGAGCAGTACTTC. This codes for CASSQAKGNEQYF.

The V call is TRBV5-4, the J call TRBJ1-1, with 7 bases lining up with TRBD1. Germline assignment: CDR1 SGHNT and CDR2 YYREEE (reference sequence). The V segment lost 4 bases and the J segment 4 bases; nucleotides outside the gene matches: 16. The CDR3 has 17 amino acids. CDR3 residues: CASSQGGQTVLGTEAFF. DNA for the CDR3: TGTGCCAGCAGCCAGGGGGGACAGACCGTATTGGGCACTGAAGCTTTCTTT.

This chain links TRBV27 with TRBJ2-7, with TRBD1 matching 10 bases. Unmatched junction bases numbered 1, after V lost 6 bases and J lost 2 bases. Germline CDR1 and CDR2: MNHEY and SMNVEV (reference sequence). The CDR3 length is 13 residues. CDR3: CASSGTGAYEQYF. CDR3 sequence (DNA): TGTGCCAGCAGCGGGACAGGGGCCTACGAGCAGTACTTC.

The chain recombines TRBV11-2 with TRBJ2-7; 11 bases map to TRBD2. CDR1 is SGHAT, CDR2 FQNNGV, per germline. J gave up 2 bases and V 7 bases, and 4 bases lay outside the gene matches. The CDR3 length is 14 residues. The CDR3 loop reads CASILTSGTYEQYF. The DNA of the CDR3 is TGTGCCAGCATACTGACTAGCGGGACCTACGAGCAGTACTTC.

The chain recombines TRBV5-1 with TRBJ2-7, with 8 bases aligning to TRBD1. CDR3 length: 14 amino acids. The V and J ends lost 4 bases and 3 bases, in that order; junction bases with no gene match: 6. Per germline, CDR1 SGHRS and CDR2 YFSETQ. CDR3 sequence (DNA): TGCGCCAGCAGCGCGGACAGGGAGGACTACGAGCAGTACTTC. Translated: CASSADREDYEQYF.

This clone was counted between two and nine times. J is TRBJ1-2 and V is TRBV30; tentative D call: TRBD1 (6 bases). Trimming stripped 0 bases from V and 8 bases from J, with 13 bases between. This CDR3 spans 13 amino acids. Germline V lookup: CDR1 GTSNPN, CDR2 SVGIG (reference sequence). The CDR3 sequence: CAWSVERGRGYTF. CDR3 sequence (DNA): TGTGCCTGGAGTGTCGAGCGGGGGCGGGGCTACACCTTC.

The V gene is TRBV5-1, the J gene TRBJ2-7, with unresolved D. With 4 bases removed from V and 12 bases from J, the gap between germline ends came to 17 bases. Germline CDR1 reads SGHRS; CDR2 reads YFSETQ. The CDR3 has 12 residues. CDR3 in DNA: TGCGCCAGCAGCCCGACCGAAGAGGTCCTGTACTTC. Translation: CASSPTEEVLYF.

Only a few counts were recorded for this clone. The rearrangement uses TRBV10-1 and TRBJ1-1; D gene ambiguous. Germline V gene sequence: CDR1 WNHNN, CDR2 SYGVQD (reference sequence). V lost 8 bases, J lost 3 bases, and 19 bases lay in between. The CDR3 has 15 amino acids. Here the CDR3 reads CASGQDPRGHTEAFF. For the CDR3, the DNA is TGCGCCAGCGGTCAGGACCCACGAGGGCACACTGAAGCTTTCTTT.

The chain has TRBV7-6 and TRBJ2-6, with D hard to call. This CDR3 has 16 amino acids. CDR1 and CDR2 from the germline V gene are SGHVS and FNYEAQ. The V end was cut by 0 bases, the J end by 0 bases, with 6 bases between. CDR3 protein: CASSLARGSGANVLTF. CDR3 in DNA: TGTGCCAGCAGCTTAGCGCGAGGCTCTGGGGCCAACGTCCTGACTTTC.

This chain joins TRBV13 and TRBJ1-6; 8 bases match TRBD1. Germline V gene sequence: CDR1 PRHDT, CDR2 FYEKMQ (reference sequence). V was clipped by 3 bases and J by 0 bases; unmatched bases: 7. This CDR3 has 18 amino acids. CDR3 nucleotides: TGTGCCAGCAGCTTCACAGGGGGACTGGTCTCCTATAATTCACCCCTCCACTTT. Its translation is CASSFTGGLVSYNSPLHF. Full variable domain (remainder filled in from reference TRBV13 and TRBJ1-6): AAGVIQSPRHLIKEKRETATLKCYPIPRHDTVYWYQQGPGQDPQFLISFYEKMQSDKGSIPDRFSAQQFSDYHSELNMSSLELGDSALYFCASSFTGGLVSYNSPLHFGNGTRLTVT.